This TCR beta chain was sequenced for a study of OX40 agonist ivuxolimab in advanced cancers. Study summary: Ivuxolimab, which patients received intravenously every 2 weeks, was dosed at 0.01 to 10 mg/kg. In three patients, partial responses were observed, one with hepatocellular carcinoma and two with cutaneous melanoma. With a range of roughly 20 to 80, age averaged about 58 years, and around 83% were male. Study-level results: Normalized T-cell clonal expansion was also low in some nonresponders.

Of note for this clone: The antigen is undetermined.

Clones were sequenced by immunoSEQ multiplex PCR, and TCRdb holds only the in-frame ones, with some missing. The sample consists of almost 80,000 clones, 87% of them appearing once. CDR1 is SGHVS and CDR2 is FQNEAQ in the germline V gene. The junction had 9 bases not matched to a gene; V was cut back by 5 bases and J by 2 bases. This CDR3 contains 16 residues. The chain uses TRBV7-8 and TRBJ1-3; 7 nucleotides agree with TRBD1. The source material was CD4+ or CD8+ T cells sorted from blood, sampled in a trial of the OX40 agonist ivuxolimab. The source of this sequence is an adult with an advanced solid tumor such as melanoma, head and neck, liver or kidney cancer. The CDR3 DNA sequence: TGTGCCAGCAGCCCACCGGGACAGAAACCTGGAAACACCATATATTTT. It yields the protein CASSPPGQKPGNTIYF.